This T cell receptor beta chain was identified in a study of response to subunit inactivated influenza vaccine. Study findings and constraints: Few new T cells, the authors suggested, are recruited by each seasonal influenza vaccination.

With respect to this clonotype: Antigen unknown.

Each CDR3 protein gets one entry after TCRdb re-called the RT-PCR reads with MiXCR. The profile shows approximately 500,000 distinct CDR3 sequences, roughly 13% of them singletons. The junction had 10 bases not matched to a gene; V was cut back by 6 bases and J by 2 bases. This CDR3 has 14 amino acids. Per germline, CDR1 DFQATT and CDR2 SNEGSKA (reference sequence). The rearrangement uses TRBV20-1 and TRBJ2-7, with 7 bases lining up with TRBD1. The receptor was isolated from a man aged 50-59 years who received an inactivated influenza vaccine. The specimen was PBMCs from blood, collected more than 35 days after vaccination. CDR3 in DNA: TGCAGTGCACCGGACAGGCATCATACCTACGAGCAGTACTTC. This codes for CSAPDRHHTYEQYF.